This TCR beta chain was recovered during a study of T cell responses to AZD1222 COVID-19 vaccine. General observations from the study: Regions left unmutated in variants are reportedly the target of nearly half of spike-specific TCRs.

Notes on this clone: The antigen remains undetermined.

Using immunoSEQ multiplex PCR, the repertoire was profiled, and TCRdb retains in-frame clones only, with some absent. The data hold 100,000 to 150,000 clones, with 90% observed a single time. The CDR3 covers 17 residues. V gave up 1 base and J gave up 2 bases; unmatched junction bases: 7. Germline CDR1 reads KGHSH; CDR2 reads LQKENI. The chain couples TRBV18 to TRBJ1-3; TRBD1 aligns across 8 bases. Sequencing used peripheral blood, obtained on day 0 of AZD1222 vaccination. The receptor comes from an adult in good health. CDR3 nucleotide sequence: TGTGCCAGCTCACCACAAGCAGGGGGCGGAACTGGAAACACCATATATTTT. It yields the protein CASSPQAGGGTGNTIYF. The full variable domain, rest sourced from reference TRBV18 and TRBJ1-3, is NAGVMQNPRHLVRRRGQEARLRCSPMKGHSHVYWYRQLPEEGLKFMVYLQKENIIDESGMPKERFSAEFPKEGPSILRIQQVVRGDSAAYFCASSPQAGGGTGNTIYFGEGSWLTVV.